This T cell receptor (beta chain) stems from a study of T cell repertoires and HLA-DP antigens. Study results and limitations: Against one allele, clones undetected before culture averaged about 35%; against the other, 50.6%.

The CDR3 is 15 residues long. Looked up from germline, CDR1 is KGHSH and CDR2 is LQKENI. V gave up 8 bases and J gave up 1 base; unmatched junction bases: 6. Label stands for: CD137+ CD4 T cells sorted after culture with HeLa expressing allogeneic HLA-DP. Retrovirally transduced HeLa cells with HLA-DPA1/DPB1, HLA-DM, invariant chain and CD80 served as stimulators. CD4+ cells expanded for 15 days were restimulated about 25 h with allogeneic-DPB1 HeLa cells. The assay was immunoSEQ multiplex PCR, and TCRdb's table has in-frame clones only and misses some. The sample holds nearly 850 clones, approximately 50% seen once.

The sequence came from a man between 60 and 75 years old in good health and CMV-seronegative. The sample consisted of alloreactive CD137+ CD4+ T cells from cultured PBMCs. As to subset: CD137+ CD4+ cells sorted after approximately 22 h restimulation with the allogeneic HLA-DP-expressing HeLa cells. The chain recombines TRBV18 with TRBJ2-5, with 11 positions matching TRBD2. The DNA for the CDR3 is TGTGCCAGCCATCCGGGACTAGCGGTCCAAGAGACCCAGTACTTC. Translation gives CASHPGLAVQETQYF.